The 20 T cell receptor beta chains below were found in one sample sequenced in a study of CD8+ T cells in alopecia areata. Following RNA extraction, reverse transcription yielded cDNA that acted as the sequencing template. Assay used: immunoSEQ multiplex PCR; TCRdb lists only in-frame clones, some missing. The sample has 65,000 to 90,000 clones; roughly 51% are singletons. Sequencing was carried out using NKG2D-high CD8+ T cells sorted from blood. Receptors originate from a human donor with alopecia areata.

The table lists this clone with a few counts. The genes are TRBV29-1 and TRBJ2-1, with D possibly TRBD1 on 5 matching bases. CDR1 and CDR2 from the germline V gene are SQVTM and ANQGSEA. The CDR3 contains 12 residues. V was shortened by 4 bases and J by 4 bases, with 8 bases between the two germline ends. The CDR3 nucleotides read TGCAGCGTTGGACAGATTTACAATGAGCAGTTCTTC. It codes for CSVGQIYNEQFF.

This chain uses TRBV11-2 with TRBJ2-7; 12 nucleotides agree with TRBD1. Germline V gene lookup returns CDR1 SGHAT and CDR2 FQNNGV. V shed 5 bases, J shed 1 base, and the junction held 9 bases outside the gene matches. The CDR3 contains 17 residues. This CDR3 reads CASSPGTGGADSYEQYF. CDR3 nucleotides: TGTGCCAGCAGCCCCGGGACAGGGGGCGCGGATTCCTACGAGCAGTACTTC. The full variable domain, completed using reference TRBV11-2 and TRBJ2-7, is EAGVAQSPRYKIIEKRQSVAFWCNPISGHATLYWYQQILGQGPKLLIQFQNNGVVDDSQLPKDRFSAERLKGVDSTLKIQPAKLEDSAVYLCASSPGTGGADSYEQYFGPGTRLTVT.

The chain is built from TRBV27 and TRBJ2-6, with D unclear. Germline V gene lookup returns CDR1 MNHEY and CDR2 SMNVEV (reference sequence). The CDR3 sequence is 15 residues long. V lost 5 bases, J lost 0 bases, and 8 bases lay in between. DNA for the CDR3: TGTGCCAGCAGTATACGAGGCTCTGGGGCCAACGTCCTGACTTTC. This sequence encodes CASSIRGSGANVLTF.

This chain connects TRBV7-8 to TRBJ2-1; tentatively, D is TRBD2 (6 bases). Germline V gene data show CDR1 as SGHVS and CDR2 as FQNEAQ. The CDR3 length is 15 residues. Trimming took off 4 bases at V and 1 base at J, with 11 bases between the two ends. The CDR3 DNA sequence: TGTGCCAGCAGCTGGCCCGGGACTTCCTACAATGAGCAGTTCTTC. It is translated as CASSWPGTSYNEQFF.

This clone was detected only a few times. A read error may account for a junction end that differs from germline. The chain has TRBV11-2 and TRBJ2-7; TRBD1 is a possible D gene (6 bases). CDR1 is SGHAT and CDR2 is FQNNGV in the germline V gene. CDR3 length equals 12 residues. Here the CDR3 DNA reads TGTGCCAGCAGCTTGTCGGACAGTTCCTTCTCTTTC. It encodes CASSLSDSSFSF.

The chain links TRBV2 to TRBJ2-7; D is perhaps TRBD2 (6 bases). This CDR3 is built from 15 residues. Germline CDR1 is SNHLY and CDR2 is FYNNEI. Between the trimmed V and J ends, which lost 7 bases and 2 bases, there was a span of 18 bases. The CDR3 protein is CASKRSQGGPYEQYF. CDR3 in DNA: TGTGCCAGCAAAAGGAGCCAGGGAGGTCCCTACGAGCAGTACTTC.

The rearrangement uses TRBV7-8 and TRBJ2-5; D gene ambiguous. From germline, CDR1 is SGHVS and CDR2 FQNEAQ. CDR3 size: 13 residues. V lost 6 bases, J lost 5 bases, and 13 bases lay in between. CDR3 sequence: CASRPSGLETQYF. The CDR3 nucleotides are TGTGCCAGCAGACCTAGTGGCCTTGAGACCCAGTACTTC.

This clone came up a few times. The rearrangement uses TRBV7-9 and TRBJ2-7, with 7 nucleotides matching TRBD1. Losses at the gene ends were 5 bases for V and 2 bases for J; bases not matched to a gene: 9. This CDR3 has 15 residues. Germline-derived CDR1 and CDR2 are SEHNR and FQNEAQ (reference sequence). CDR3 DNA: TGTGCCAGCAGCCCAGGGACAGTTCCTACCTACGAGCAGTACTTC. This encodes CASSPGTVPTYEQYF. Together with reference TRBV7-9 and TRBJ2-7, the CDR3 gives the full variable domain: DTGVSQNPRHKITKRGQNVTFRCDPISEHNRLYWYRQTLGQGPEFLTYFQNEAQLEKSRLLSDRFSAERPKGSFSTLEIQRTEQGDSAMYLCASSPGTVPTYEQYFGPGTRLTVT.

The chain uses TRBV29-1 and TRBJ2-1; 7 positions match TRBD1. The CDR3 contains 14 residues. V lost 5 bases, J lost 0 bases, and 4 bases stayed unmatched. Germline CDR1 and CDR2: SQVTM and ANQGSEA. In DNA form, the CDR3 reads TGCAGCGTTCCGACAGGGACCTCCTACAATGAGCAGTTCTTC. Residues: CSVPTGTSYNEQFF.

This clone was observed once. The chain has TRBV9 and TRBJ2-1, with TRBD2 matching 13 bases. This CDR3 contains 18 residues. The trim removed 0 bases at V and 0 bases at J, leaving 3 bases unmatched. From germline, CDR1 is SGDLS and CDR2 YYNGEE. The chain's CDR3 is CASSVVGLAGSSYNEQFF. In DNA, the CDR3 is TGTGCCAGCAGCGTAGTGGGACTAGCGGGATCCTCCTACAATGAGCAGTTCTTC. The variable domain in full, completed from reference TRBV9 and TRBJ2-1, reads DSGVTQTPKHLITATGQRVTLRCSPRSGDLSVYWYQQSLDQGLQFLIQYYNGEERAKGNILERFSAQQFPDLHSELNLSSLELGDSALYFCASSVVGLAGSSYNEQFFGPGTRLTVL.

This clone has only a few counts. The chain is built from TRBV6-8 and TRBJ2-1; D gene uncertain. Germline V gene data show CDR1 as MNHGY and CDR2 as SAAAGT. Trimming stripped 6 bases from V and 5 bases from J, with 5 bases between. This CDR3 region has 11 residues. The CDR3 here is CASRTNNEQFF. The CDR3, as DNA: TGTGCCAGCAGAACGAACAATGAGCAGTTCTTC.

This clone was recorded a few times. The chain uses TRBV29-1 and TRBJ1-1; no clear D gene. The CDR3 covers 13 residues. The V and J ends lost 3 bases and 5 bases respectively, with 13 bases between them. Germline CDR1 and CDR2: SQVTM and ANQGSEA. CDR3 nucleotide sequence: TGCAGCGTTGAGGTACGTCTGGGTACTGAAGCTTTCTTT. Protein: CSVEVRLGTEAFF.

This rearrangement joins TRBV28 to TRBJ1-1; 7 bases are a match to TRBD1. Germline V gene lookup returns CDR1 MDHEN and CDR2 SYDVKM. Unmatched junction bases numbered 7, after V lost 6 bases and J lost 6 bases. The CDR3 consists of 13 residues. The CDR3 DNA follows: TGTGCCAGCAGCTATGGGACAGTCCCTGAAGCTTTCTTT. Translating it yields CASSYGTVPEAFF.

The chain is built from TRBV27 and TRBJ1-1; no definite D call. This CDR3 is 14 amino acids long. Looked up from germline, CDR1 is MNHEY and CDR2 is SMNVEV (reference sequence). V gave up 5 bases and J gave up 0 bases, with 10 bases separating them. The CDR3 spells CASSPGTMNTEAFF. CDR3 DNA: TGTGCCAGCAGTCCAGGCACTATGAACACTGAAGCTTTCTTT.

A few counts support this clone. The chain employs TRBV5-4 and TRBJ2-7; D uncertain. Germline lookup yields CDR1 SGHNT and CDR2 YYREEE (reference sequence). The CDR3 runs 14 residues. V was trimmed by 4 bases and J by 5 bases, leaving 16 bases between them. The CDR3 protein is CASSTTLYPHEQYF. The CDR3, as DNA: TGTGCCAGCAGCACCACTCTGTACCCCCACGAGCAGTACTTC.

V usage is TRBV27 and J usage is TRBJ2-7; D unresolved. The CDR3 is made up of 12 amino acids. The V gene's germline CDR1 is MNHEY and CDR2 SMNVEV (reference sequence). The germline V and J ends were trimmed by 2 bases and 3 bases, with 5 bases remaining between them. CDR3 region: CASSLPGYEQYF. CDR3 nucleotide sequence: TGTGCCAGCAGTTTACCCGGCTACGAGCAGTACTTC.

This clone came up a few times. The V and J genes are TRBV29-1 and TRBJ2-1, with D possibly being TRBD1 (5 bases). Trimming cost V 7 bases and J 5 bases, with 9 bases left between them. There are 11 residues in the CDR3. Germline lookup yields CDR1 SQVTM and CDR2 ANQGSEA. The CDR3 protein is CSGQLNNEQFF. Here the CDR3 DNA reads TGCAGCGGACAGTTAAACAATGAGCAGTTCTTC.

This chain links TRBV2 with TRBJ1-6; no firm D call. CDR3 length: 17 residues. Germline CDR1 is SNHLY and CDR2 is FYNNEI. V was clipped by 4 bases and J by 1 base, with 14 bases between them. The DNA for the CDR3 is TGTGCCAGCAGTGTCCCTGAAGCTGGGTCCTATAATTCACCCCTCCACTTT. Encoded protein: CASSVPEAGSYNSPLHF. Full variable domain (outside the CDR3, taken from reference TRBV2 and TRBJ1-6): EPEVTQTPSHQVTQMGQEVILRCVPISNHLYFYWYRQILGQKVEFLVSFYNNEISEKSEIFDDQFSVERPDGSNFTLKIRSTKLEDSAMYFCASSVPEAGSYNSPLHFGNGTRLTVT.

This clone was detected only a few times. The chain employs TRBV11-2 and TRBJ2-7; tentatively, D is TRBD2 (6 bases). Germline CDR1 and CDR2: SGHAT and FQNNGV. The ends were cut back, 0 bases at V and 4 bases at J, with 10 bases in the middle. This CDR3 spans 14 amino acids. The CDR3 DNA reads TGTGCCAGCAGCTTAGACCCGGGAGCTTACGAGCAGTACTTC. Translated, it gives CASSLDPGAYEQYF.

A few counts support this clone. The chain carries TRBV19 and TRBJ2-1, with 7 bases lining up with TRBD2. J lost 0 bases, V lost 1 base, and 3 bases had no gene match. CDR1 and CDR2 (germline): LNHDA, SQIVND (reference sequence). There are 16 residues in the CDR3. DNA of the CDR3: TGTGCCAGTAGTATAGTGGGGGGGAGCTCCTACAATGAGCAGTTCTTC. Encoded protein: CASSIVGGSSYNEQFF.